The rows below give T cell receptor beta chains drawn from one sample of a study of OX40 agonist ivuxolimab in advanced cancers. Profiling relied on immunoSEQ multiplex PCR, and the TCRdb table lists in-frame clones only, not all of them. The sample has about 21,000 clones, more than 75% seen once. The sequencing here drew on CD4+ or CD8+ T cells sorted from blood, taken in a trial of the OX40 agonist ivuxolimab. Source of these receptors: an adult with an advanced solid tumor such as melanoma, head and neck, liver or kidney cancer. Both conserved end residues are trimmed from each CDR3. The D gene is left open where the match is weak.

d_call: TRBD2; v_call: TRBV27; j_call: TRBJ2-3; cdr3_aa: ASSRLAGVDTQY
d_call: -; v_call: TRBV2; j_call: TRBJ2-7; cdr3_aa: ASSEAVSSWPYEQY
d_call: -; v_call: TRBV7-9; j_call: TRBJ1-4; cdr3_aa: ASSLRRSGTVNEKLF
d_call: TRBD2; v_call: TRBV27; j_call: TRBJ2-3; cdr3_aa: ASNKLAGDTDTQY
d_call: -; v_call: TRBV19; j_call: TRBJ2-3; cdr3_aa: ASSLSTDTQY
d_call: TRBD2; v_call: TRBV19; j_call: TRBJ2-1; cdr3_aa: ASSIVLTGRADEQF
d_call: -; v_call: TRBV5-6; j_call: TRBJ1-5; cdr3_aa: ASSFRRQRLNQPQH
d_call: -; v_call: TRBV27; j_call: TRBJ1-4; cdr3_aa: ASRYGHATNEKLF
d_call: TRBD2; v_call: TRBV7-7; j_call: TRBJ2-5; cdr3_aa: ASSSSSGEETQY
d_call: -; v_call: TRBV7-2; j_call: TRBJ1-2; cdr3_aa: ASSLLTPNYGYT
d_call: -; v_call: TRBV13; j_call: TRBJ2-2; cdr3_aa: ASSLPLTNTGELF
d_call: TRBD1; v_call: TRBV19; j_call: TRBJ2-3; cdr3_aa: ASSPLRTGWTDTQY
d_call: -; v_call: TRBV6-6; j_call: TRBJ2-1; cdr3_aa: ASKAGYNEQF
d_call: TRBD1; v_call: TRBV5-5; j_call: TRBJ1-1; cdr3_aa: ASSLSEGANTEAF
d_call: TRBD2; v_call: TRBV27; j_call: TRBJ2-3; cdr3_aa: ASTSLGGARGTDTQY
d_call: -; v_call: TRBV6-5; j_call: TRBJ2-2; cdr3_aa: ASSYRGGTGELF
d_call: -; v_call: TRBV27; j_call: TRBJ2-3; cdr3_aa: ASTPQGTGTDTQY
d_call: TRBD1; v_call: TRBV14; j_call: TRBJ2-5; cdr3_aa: ASSPHRGTHQETQY
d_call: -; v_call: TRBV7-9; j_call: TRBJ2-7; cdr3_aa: AGGIGSYEQY
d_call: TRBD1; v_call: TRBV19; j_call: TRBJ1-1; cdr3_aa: ASSTWTGGPLNTEAF
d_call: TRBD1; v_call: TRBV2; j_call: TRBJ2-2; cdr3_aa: ASSEELGQAYTGELF
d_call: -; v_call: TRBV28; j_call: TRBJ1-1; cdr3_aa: ASSLAGRAF
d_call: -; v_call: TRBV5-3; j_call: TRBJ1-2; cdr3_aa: ARSPYRAPGGYT
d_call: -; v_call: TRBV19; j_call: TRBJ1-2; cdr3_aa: ASSIEDGANYGYT
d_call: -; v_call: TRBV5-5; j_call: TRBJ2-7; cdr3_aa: ASSLKSYEQY
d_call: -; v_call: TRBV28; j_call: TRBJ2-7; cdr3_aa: ASSLEDAYEQY
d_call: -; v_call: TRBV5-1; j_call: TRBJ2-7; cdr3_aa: ASSRTLDGYEQY
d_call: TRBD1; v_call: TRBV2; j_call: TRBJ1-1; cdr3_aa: ASRAGQANTEAF
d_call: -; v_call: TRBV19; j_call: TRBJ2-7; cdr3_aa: ASSMGRGGYEQY
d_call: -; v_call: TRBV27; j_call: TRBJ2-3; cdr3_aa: AASRSSTDTQY
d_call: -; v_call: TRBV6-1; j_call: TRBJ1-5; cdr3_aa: ASSALWDTEPPNQPQH
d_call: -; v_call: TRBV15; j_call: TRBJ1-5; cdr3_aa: ATSRDRNQPQH
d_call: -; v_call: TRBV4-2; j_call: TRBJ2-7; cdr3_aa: ASSQDVSYEQY
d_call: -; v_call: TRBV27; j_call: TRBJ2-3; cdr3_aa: ASSRSLERTDTQY
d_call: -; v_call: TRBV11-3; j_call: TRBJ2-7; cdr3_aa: ASSLAGAYEQY
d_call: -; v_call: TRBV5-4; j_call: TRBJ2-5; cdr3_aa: ASSTPWASEETQY
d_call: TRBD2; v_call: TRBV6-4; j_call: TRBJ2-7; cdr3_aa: ASSNPGLAGKRYEQY
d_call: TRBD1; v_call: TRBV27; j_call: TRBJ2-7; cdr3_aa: AISGLGTGSSYEQY
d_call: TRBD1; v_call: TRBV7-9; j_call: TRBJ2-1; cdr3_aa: ASSPTGDEQF
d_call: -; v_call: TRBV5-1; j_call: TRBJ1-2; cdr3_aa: ASSLEGEGYT